These 10 T cell receptor beta chains came from one sample sequenced in a study of shared T cell receptors in the human thymus. Assay: immunoSEQ multiplex PCR; the TCRdb copy retains only in-frame clones and omits some. The sample records about 730,000 clones, approximately 85% being singletons. These data were also filed under a second study, of human thymus T cells.

The material sequenced was thymocytes. These receptors were obtained from a girl under two years old with a congenital heart defect.

CDR3: CASAQGQYTEAFF. CDR3 sequence (DNA): TGTGCTAGTGCACAGGGACAGTACACTGAAGCTTTCTTT. The gene calls are TRBV12-5 and TRBJ1-1; 7 nucleotides align to TRBD1. The J segment lost 3 bases and the V segment lost 7 bases, leaving 5 bases of the junction unmatched. CDR3 length: 13 amino acids. Per the germline V gene, CDR1 is LGHNT and CDR2 is FRNRAP.

This rearrangement joins TRBV10-3 to TRBJ1-6, with 7 positions matching TRBD1. Per germline, CDR1 ENHRY and CDR2 SYGVKD. The CDR3 runs to 14 residues. V shed 10 bases, J shed 5 bases, and the junction held 8 bases outside the gene matches. CDR3 region: CASATGKDNSPLHF. CDR3 DNA: TGTGCCAGTGCGACAGGGAAAGATAATTCACCCCTCCACTTT.

CDR3 region: CASISEVNGYTF. The CDR3 DNA is TGTGCCAGCATCTCAGAGGTGAATGGCTACACCTTC. The V call is TRBV6-5, the J call TRBJ1-2; no reliable D call. Germline V gives CDR1 MNHEY, CDR2 SVGAGI. The CDR3 contains 12 residues. V was cut by 7 bases and J by 6 bases, with 12 bases left in between.

The chain recombines TRBV7-8 with TRBJ1-4; possibly TRBD1 for D (5 bases). The germline V gene encodes CDR1 SGHVS and CDR2 FQNEAQ. The CDR3 has 19 amino acids. Trimming shortened V by 0 bases and J by 3 bases, and 20 bases separated the two germline ends. As DNA, the CDR3 is TGTGCCAGCAGCTTAGCGTGGGGGGGGTTCGGTTTTTCTAATGAAAAACTGTTTTTT. As protein: CASSLAWGGFGFSNEKLFF.

V and J are TRBV6-1 and TRBJ1-1, with TRBD1 identical over 8 bases. V was clipped by 1 base and J by 6 bases; unmatched bases: 7. The germline gives CDR1 MNHNS, CDR2 SASEGT. The CDR3 contains 15 residues. The CDR3, as DNA: TGTGCCAGCAGTGAAGGGGGGCAGGGGGCTTCTGAAGCTTTCTTT. Amino acid sequence: CASSEGGQGASEAFF.

The CDR3 DNA is TGTGCCAGCATAGGCTGTGCGTCGCAGCCGTCGGGGAAATACTATGGCTACACCTTC. Protein product: CASIGCASQPSGKYYGYTF. This rearrangement joins TRBV2 to TRBJ1-2; no clear D. V was shortened by 7 bases and J by 3 bases, with 30 bases between the two germline ends. CDR1 and CDR2 from the germline V gene are SNHLY and FYNNEI. The CDR3 extends over 19 amino acids.

The chain is built from TRBV27 and TRBJ1-1; no clear D gene. Germline V gene data show CDR1 as MNHEY and CDR2 as SMNVEV (reference sequence). Trimming pared 2 bases from V and 3 bases from J, leaving 16 bases between. The CDR3 extends over 16 amino acids. The DNA for the CDR3 is TGTGCCAGCAGTTTAACGACCCCGGGGAGATACACTGAAGCTTTCTTT. Its protein is CASSLTTPGRYTEAFF.

Details on this clone: The identical CDR3 is also encoded by other nucleotide sequences in the sample. The chain carries TRBV5-1 and TRBJ1-6, with 10 bases that match TRBD1. V gave up 1 base and J gave up 2 bases; unmatched junction bases: 12. This CDR3 is 20 amino acids long. Germline CDR1 reads SGHRS; CDR2 reads YFSETQ. The CDR3 reads CASSLMGQGRKRAYNSPLHF. The DNA of the CDR3 is TGCGCCAGCAGCTTGATGGGACAGGGGAGGAAGAGGGCCTATAATTCACCCCTCCACTTT.

This clone was detected only once. The chain couples TRBV5-1 to TRBJ1-1; 8 nucleotides align to TRBD1. CDR3 length: 13 amino acids. The trim removed 4 bases at V and 5 bases at J, leaving 4 bases unmatched. The germline CDR1 and CDR2 sequences are SGHRS and YFSETQ. CDR3 in DNA: TGCGCCAGCAGCAGGTGGACAGGGACTGAAGCTTTCTTT. Translating it yields CASSRWTGTEAFF.

This clone was seen once. The rearrangement joins TRBV6-1 to TRBJ1-1; weak D call: TRBD1 (5 bases). CDR1 is MNHNS and CDR2 is SASEGT in the germline V gene. Trimming cost V 5 bases and J 4 bases, with 14 bases left between them. CDR3 length: 14 residues. The CDR3 DNA is TGTGCCAGCAGTCTACGGGGGTCGACCACTGAAGCTTTCTTT. This codes for CASSLRGSTTEAFF.